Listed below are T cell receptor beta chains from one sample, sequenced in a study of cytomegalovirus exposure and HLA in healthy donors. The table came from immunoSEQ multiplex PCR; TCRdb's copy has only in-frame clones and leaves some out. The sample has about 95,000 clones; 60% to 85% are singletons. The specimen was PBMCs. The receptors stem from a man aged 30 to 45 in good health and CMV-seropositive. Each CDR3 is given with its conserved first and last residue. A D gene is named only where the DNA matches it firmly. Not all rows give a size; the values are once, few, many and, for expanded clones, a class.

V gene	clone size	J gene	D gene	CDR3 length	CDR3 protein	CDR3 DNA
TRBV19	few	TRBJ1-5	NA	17	CASSIEAASYSNQPQHF	TGTGCCAGTAGTATAGAGGCGGCCAGTTATAGCAATCAGCCCCAGCATTTT
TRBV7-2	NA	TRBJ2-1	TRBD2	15	CASSSRLALYNEQFF	TGTGCCAGCAGTTCACGACTAGCGCTTTACAATGAGCAGTTCTTC
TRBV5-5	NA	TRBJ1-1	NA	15	CASSLNWQENTEAFF	TGTGCCAGCAGCTTGAACTGGCAGGAGAACACTGAAGCTTTCTTT
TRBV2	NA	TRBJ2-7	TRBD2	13	CASRGGSGREQYF	TGTGCCAGCAGGGGAGGGTCAGGTCGAGAGCAGTACTTC
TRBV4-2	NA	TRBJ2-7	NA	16	CASSQEDRWGTYEQYF	TGTGCCAGCAGCCAGGAAGACAGATGGGGAACCTACGAGCAGTACTTC
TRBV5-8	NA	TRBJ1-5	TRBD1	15	CASSSGQGGAQPQHF	TGTGCCAGCAGCTCGGGACAGGGCGGGGCCCAGCCCCAGCATTTT
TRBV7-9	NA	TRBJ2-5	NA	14	CSSSRLQGWETQYF	TGTTCCAGCAGCCGATTACAGGGTTGGGAGACCCAGTACTTC
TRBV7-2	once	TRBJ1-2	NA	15	CASSLSHRVNYGYTF	TGTGCCAGCAGCTTATCCCACAGGGTGAACTATGGCTACACCTTC
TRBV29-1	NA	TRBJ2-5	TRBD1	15	CSVELASDREETQYF	TGCAGCGTTGAACTTGCTTCGGACAGGGAAGAGACCCAGTACTTC
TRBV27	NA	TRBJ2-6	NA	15	CASSRVSSGANVLTF	TGTGCCAGCAGTCGGGTTAGCTCTGGGGCCAACGTCCTGACTTTC
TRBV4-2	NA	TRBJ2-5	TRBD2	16	CASSQGAGGLGETQYF	TGTGCCAGCAGCCAAGGGGCGGGAGGCCTCGGGGAGACCCAGTACTTC
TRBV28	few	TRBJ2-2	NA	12	CASSLYRGELFF	TGTGCCAGCAGTCTCTATCGGGGGGAGCTGTTTTTT
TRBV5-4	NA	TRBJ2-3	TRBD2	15	CASSRGGVEGNTQYF	TGTGCCAGCAGCCGGGGGGGGGTCGAGGGTAATACGCAGTATTTT
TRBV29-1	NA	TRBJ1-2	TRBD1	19	CSVEFSLGDRGRLLAGYTF	TGCAGCGTTGAATTTTCCCTTGGGGACAGGGGGCGTCTTTTGGCTGGCTACACCTTC
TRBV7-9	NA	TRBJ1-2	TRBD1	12	CASSRQGGGYTF	TGTGCCAGCAGCCGACAGGGTGGTGGCTACACCTTC
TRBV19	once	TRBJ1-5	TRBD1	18	CASSMWDSQGASNQPQHF	TGTGCCAGTAGTATGTGGGACTCCCAGGGGGCTAGCAATCAGCCCCAGCATTTT
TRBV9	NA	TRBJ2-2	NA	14	CASRLRGGTGELFF	TGTGCCAGCAGGCTGCGGGGCGGGACCGGGGAGCTGTTTTTT
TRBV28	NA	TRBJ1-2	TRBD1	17	CASSSNPPGQVLYGYTF	TGTGCCAGCAGTTCTAACCCCCCAGGACAGGTCCTATATGGCTACACCTTC